Presented here are 32 T cell receptor beta chains from one specimen sequenced in a study of cytomegalovirus exposure and HLA in healthy donors. Primers included in the PCR were 60 Vbeta and 13 Jbeta primers. The protocol was immunoSEQ multiplex PCR, while the TCRdb copy is restricted to in-frame clones and leaves out a portion. In the table there are 150,000 to 200,000 clones, around 80% of which are singletons. The specimen sequenced was PBMCs. The receptors come from a human donor in good health.

This clone has a single count. The same CDR3 can be traced to other DNA sequences in this sample. The chain carries TRBV6-5 and TRBJ2-1; D possibly corresponds to TRBD2 (5 bases). The CDR3 totals 13 residues. Trimming stripped 2 bases from V and 10 bases from J, with 12 bases between. Germline assignment: CDR1 MNHEY and CDR2 SVGAGI. The CDR3 reads CASSYDVEREQFF. The CDR3 DNA reads TGTGCCAGCAGTTACGACGTAGAGCGGGAGCAGTTCTTC.

There are a few counts of this clone. The rearrangement joins TRBV6-5 to TRBJ1-2; D is ambiguous. CDR1 and CDR2 (germline): MNHEY, SVGAGI. This CDR3 is built from 15 residues. Trimming removed 0 bases from V and 2 bases from J, with 10 bases in between. CDR3 DNA sequence: TGTGCCAGCAGTTACTCGGGTTTCGGGAACTATGGCTACACCTTC. This sequence encodes CASSYSGFGNYGYTF.

J is TRBJ2-7 and V is TRBV10-3, with 10 nucleotides matching TRBD2. Trimming removed 1 base from V and 0 bases from J; junction bases left unmatched: 3. This CDR3 region has 16 residues. Per germline, CDR1 ENHRY and CDR2 SYGVKD. CDR3 sequence reads: CAISEYGTSVSYEQYF. Written as DNA, the CDR3 is TGTGCCATCAGTGAGTACGGGACTAGCGTCTCCTACGAGCAGTACTTC.

The chain joins TRBV7-3 to TRBJ1-1; the D gene is possibly TRBD1 (6 bases). This CDR3 has 13 residues. Trimming cost V 2 bases and J 6 bases, with 10 bases left between them. Germline CDR1 is SGHTA and CDR2 is FQGTGA. CDR3 residues: CASSLGRGSEAFF. In DNA, the CDR3 is TGTGCCAGCAGCTTAGGTAGGGGGTCTGAAGCTTTCTTT.

V and J are TRBV11-2 and TRBJ1-5; 8 bases fit TRBD1. The length of the CDR3 is 16 residues. The J segment lost 4 bases and the V segment lost 4 bases, leaving 9 bases of the junction unmatched. Germline V lookup: CDR1 SGHAT, CDR2 FQNNGV. CDR3 bases: TGTGCCAGCAGCTCTAGCAGGGGGCAGGGGAATCAGCCCCAGCATTTT. Its protein product is CASSSSRGQGNQPQHF.

This clone was observed a single time. The V gene is TRBV5-1, the J gene TRBJ1-1; D possibly corresponds to TRBD1 (5 bases). V was trimmed by 5 bases and J by 4 bases, leaving 18 bases between them. This CDR3 has 15 amino acids. Germline assignment: CDR1 SGHRS and CDR2 YFSETQ. The CDR3 spells CASRQDIRGSTEAFF. CDR3 in DNA: TGCGCCAGCAGGCAGGACATTCGGGGGTCCACTGAAGCTTTCTTT.

This clone was recorded a few times. This chain uses TRBV19 with TRBJ2-2; D is possibly TRBD1 (5 bases). There are 14 residues in the CDR3. Looked up from germline, CDR1 is LNHDA and CDR2 is SQIVND (reference sequence). V lost 6 bases to trimming and J lost 3 bases, with 11 bases between them. DNA for the CDR3: TGTGCCAGTAGGGGGCGGCGAGACACCGGGGAGCTGTTTTTT. Its translation: CASRGRRDTGELFF.

The count of this clone is one. The gene calls are TRBV9 and TRBJ2-1; D is possibly TRBD2 (5 bases). This CDR3 is 16 amino acids long. Per the germline V gene, CDR1 is SGDLS and CDR2 is YYNGEE. V was trimmed by 0 bases and J by 0 bases, leaving 10 bases between them. For the CDR3, the DNA is TGTGCCAGCAGCGTAGATCCGGGGAGCTCCTACAATGAGCAGTTCTTC. This codes for CASSVDPGSSYNEQFF.

This clone came up once. J is TRBJ1-2 and V is TRBV6-5, with a weak D call TRBD1 (5 bases). This CDR3 is built from 14 residues. With 2 bases removed from V and 4 bases from J, the gap between germline ends came to 11 bases. Germline V CDR1 and CDR2: MNHEY, SVGAGI. As DNA, the CDR3 is TGTGCCAGCAGTTACGGTTGGCAGGGCTATGGCTACACCTTC. The encoded protein is CASSYGWQGYGYTF.

The chain links TRBV4-3 to TRBJ2-7; D ambiguous. This CDR3 has 14 amino acids. Germline assignment: CDR1 LGHNA and CDR2 YSLEER. Trimming stripped 0 bases from V and 1 base from J, with 7 bases between. CDR3 amino acids: CASSQDSNSYEQYF. CDR3 sequence (DNA): TGCGCCAGCAGCCAAGATAGCAATTCCTACGAGCAGTACTTC.

V usage is TRBV4-1 and J usage is TRBJ1-5, with a weak D call TRBD1 (6 bases). Trimming removed 3 bases at V and 5 bases at J, with 14 bases between. Germline CDR1 and CDR2: MGHRA and YSYEKL. There are 15 residues in the CDR3. The CDR3 loop reads CASSQETGNYQPQHF. CDR3 sequence (DNA): TGCGCCAGCAGCCAGGAAACAGGGAACTATCAGCCCCAGCATTTT.

The V call is TRBV6-5, the J call TRBJ1-3; perhaps TRBD1 as D (6 bases). The CDR3 covers 16 residues. V was cut by 4 bases and J by 0 bases, with 13 bases left in between. Germline-derived CDR1 and CDR2 are MNHEY and SVGAGI. The CDR3 protein is CASSSQGFHSGNTIYF. The DNA of the CDR3 is TGTGCCAGCAGTTCTCAGGGGTTCCACTCTGGAAACACCATATATTTT.

The chain combines TRBV11-2 with TRBJ2-2; D unresolved. This CDR3 comprises 14 residues. Germline CDR1 reads SGHAT; CDR2 reads FQNNGV. The V end was cut by 0 bases, the J end by 3 bases, with 5 bases between. This CDR3 reads CASSLDIYTGELFF. CDR3 nucleotides: TGTGCCAGCAGCTTAGACATTTACACCGGGGAGCTGTTTTTT.

The chain links TRBV11-2 to TRBJ1-4, with 8 bases aligning to TRBD1. The V and J ends lost 1 base and 8 bases, in that order; junction bases with no gene match: 6. This CDR3 has 15 amino acids. CDR1 is SGHAT, CDR2 FQNNGV, per germline. The CDR3: CASSLVGQGGEKLFF. DNA of the CDR3: TGTGCCAGCAGCTTAGTCGGACAGGGAGGGGAAAAACTGTTTTTT.

The chain couples TRBV25-1 to TRBJ1-1; D unresolved. Trimming took off 5 bases at V and 0 bases at J, with 10 bases between the two ends. This CDR3 has 14 amino acids. The germline gives CDR1 MGHDK, CDR2 SYGVNS. Written as DNA, the CDR3 is TGTGCCAGCAGTCCTTTCTTTATGAACACTGAAGCTTTCTTT. The encoded protein is CASSPFFMNTEAFF.

This rearrangement joins TRBV18 to TRBJ2-3; unclear D gene. The length of the CDR3 is 12 residues. Germline V lookup: CDR1 KGHSH, CDR2 LQKENI. V was clipped by 3 bases and J by 2 bases, with 3 bases between them. This chain's CDR3 is CASSPYTDTQYF. The DNA for the CDR3 is TGTGCCAGCTCACCTTACACAGATACGCAGTATTTT.

The rearrangement joins TRBV7-9 to TRBJ2-7, with D maybe TRBD1 (5 bases). The germline CDR1 and CDR2 sequences are SEHNR and FQNEAQ (reference sequence). V was pared by 0 bases and J by 2 bases, with 8 bases between. The CDR3 length is 14 residues. CDR3 DNA sequence: TGTGCCAGCAGCTTAGCTACAGGTACCTACGAGCAGTACTTC. Its protein product is CASSLATGTYEQYF. Complete variable domain (other parts from reference TRBV7-9 and TRBJ2-7): DTGVSQNPRHKITKRGQNVTFRCDPISEHNRLYWYRQTLGQGPEFLTYFQNEAQLEKSRLLSDRFSAERPKGSFSTLEIQRTEQGDSAMYLCASSLATGTYEQYFGPGTRLTVT.

The chain has TRBV5-1 and TRBJ2-5, with 11 nucleotides matching TRBD1. The V gene end was trimmed by 2 bases and the J gene end by 4 bases; junction bases not matched to a gene: 4. The CDR3 has 15 residues. Germline values: CDR1 SGHRS, CDR2 YFSETQ. CDR3 DNA: TGCGCCAGCAGCTTAGGACAGGGGGCCGCAGAGACCCAGTACTTC. It translates to CASSLGQGAAETQYF.

This sequence joins TRBV5-6 and TRBJ1-5; D is unclear. The germline V gene encodes CDR1 SGHDT and CDR2 YYEEEE. Trimming cost V 0 bases and J 2 bases, with 6 bases left between them. The CDR3 runs 14 residues. The CDR3 protein is CASSLGRGNQPQHF. The CDR3 DNA follows: TGTGCCAGCAGCTTGGGGCGGGGCAATCAGCCCCAGCATTTT.

The CDR3 protein is CASSVSINLGNQPQHF. In nucleotides, the CDR3 is TGTGCCAGTAGTGTAAGCATAAATTTGGGCAATCAGCCCCAGCATTTT. The chain carries TRBV19 and TRBJ1-5; D is unresolved. V was trimmed by 5 bases and J by 2 bases, leaving 16 bases between them. There are 16 residues in the CDR3. Germline values: CDR1 LNHDA, CDR2 SQIVND (reference sequence).

The CDR3 DNA is TGTGCCAGCAGTGGGTGGAGGGGGCGTGATCCCGTCGCCTACGAGCAGTACTTC. This codes for CASSGWRGRDPVAYEQYF. This chain links TRBV27 with TRBJ2-7, with a weak D call TRBD1 (7 bases). V lost 5 bases and J 2 bases, leaving 25 bases between the germline ends. Germline CDR1 reads MNHEY; CDR2 reads SMNVEV (reference sequence). CDR3 size: 18 residues.

This clone was counted once. The chain combines TRBV5-4 with TRBJ2-5, with 7 bases identical to TRBD1. J gave up 2 bases and V 3 bases, and 1 base lay outside the gene matches. CDR3 length equals 13 residues. Germline V gene lookup returns CDR1 SGHNT and CDR2 YYREEE (reference sequence). The chain's CDR3 is CASSWDRQETQYF. The CDR3 region has the DNA TGTGCCAGCAGCTGGGACAGACAAGAGACCCAGTACTTC. The variable domain in full, with the rest retrieved from reference TRBV5-4 and TRBJ2-5, is ETGVTQSPTHLIKTRGQQVTLRCSSQSGHNTVSWYQQALGQGPQFIFQYYREEENGRGNFPPRFSGLQFPNYSSELNVNALELDDSALYLCASSWDRQETQYFGPGTRLLVL.

The chain couples TRBV7-9 to TRBJ2-7, with no clear D. Trimming pared 4 bases from V and 3 bases from J, leaving 16 bases between. The CDR3 consists of 15 residues. Germline values: CDR1 SEHNR, CDR2 FQNEAQ (reference sequence). CDR3 amino acids: CASSSALSQVYEQYF. Here the CDR3 DNA reads TGTGCCAGCAGCTCGGCCTTGTCTCAGGTCTACGAGCAGTACTTC.

The rearrangement joins TRBV7-9 to TRBJ2-1, with 7 bases matching TRBD1. V lost 2 bases and J lost 14; bases outside the gene matches: 3. Germline V lookup: CDR1 SEHNR, CDR2 FQNEAQ (reference sequence). CDR3 length: 11 residues. The CDR3 region has the DNA TGTGCCAGCAGCTTACCAGGGGGAGAGTTCTTC. It translates to CASSLPGGEFF.

The chain is built from TRBV6-5 and TRBJ1-2; 9 bases match TRBD1. Per the germline V gene, CDR1 is MNHEY and CDR2 is SVGAGI. Trimming took 2 bases from V and 8 from J; bases not matched to a gene: 3. This CDR3 is built from 13 residues. CDR3 DNA: TGTGCCAGCAGTTACCGGACAGGGGTCGGCTACACCTTC. It specifies CASSYRTGVGYTF.

The chain links TRBV15 to TRBJ2-7, with TRBD2 as a possible D gene (5 bases). Trimming removed 5 bases at V and 12 bases at J, with 20 bases between. The germline CDR1 and CDR2 sequences are LNHNV and YYDKDF (reference sequence). The CDR3 consists of 13 residues. The chain's CDR3 is CATSDGRERNWYF. CDR3 nucleotide sequence: TGTGCCACCAGCGACGGACGAGAGCGGAATTGGTACTTC.

This clone was found a few times. The chain carries TRBV6-5 and TRBJ2-5; 9 bases align to TRBD1. The DNA end is more similar to TRBJ2-7, so the J call may be wrong. CDR3 size: 15 residues. CDR1 is MNHEY, CDR2 SVGAGI, per germline. CDR3 amino acids: CASSRDRDPSYEQYF. CDR3 bases: TGTGCCAGCAGCAGGGACAGGGACCCCTCCTACGAGCAGTACTTC.

The gene calls are TRBV5-1 and TRBJ2-7, with D possibly matching TRBD2 (5 bases). From germline, CDR1 is SGHRS and CDR2 YFSETQ. V lost 7 bases and J 3 bases, leaving 17 bases between the germline ends. The CDR3 totals 14 residues. The CDR3 coding sequence is TGCGCCAGCCGCCAGGCTAGCCAAAACTACGAGCAGTACTTC. It translates to CASRQASQNYEQYF.

The rearrangement uses TRBV2 and TRBJ1-2; D call uncertain. V gave up 0 bases and J gave up 6 bases, with 11 bases separating them. The CDR3 sequence is 14 residues long. The germline V gene encodes CDR1 SNHLY and CDR2 FYNNEI. The CDR3 DNA sequence: TGTGCCAGCAGTGAAGCGCGTAGCAACCATGGCTACACCTTC. Residues: CASSEARSNHGYTF.

The chain has TRBV6-4 and TRBJ2-4, with 13 bases aligning to TRBD2. Germline CDR1 is MRHNA and CDR2 is SNTAGT. The CDR3 contains 17 residues. The V gene end was trimmed by 3 bases and the J gene end by 0 bases; junction bases not matched to a gene: 2. The CDR3 nucleotides are TGTGCCAGCAGTGAAACTAGCGGGGGGGGAGCCAAAAACATTCAGTACTTC. This encodes CASSETSGGGAKNIQYF.

The chain recombines TRBV21-1 with TRBJ1-1; the D call in the table, TRBD1, was not verified against the DNA. TRBV21-1 is flagged as a pseudogene. CDR3 length equals 12 residues. The CDR3 is CASSKQGTEAFF. CDR3 nucleotide sequence: TGTGCCAGCAGCAAACAGGGAACTGAAGCTTTCTTT.

The chain uses TRBV5-6 and TRBJ2-5; TRBD1 aligns across 8 bases. Looked up from germline, CDR1 is SGHDT and CDR2 is YYEEEE. Trimming cost V 4 bases and J 1 base; bases outside gene matches: 18. The CDR3 spans 19 residues. The CDR3 sequence: CASSRAWTGRSGSQETQYF. The CDR3 coding sequence is TGTGCCAGCAGCCGAGCCTGGACAGGGAGATCGGGGTCCCAAGAGACCCAGTACTTC.